A selection of T cell receptor beta chains follows, all from one sample in a study of T cell responses to AZD1222 COVID-19 vaccine. Produced via immunoSEQ multiplex PCR; TCRdb's table is partial and in-frame only. The sample has 150,000 to 200,000 clones; around 94% are singletons. Sequenced material: peripheral blood, taken on day 0 of AZD1222 vaccination. These receptors all come from an adult in good health. The CDR3 runs from the conserved cysteine through the conserved F or W. D genes are given only for firm matches. Clone size is given for some rows only: seen once, a few or many times, or a class if the clone is expanded.

D gene: TRBD2; clone size: few; V gene: TRBV7-9; J gene: TRBJ2-3; CDR3 protein: CASSLRTSGITDTQYF; CDR3 DNA: TGTGCCAGCAGCTTAAGGACTAGCGGGATCACAGATACGCAGTATTTT
D gene: .; clone size: .; V gene: TRBV5-1; J gene: TRBJ1-5; CDR3 protein: CASSLGGEAHQPQHF; CDR3 DNA: TGCGCCAGCAGCTTGGGGGGGGAGGCCCATCAGCCCCAGCATTTT
D gene: TRBD2; clone size: .; V gene: TRBV5-5; J gene: TRBJ2-1; CDR3 protein: CASSLPTSGSYFNEQFF; CDR3 DNA: TGTGCCAGCAGCTTACCCACTAGCGGGAGTTATTTTAATGAGCAGTTCTTC
D gene: .; clone size: .; V gene: TRBV27; J gene: TRBJ2-1; CDR3 protein: CASSLRGLRQFF; CDR3 DNA: TGTGCCAGCAGTCTCCGTGGCTTAAGGCAGTTCTTC
D gene: TRBD2; clone size: .; V gene: TRBV5-4; J gene: TRBJ2-1; CDR3 protein: CASSSESGREQFF; CDR3 DNA: TGTGCCAGCAGCTCGGAGAGCGGGAGGGAGCAGTTCTTC
D gene: .; clone size: .; V gene: TRBV4-1; J gene: TRBJ1-2; CDR3 protein: CASSQESPGQSLYGYTF; CDR3 DNA: TGCGCCAGCAGCCAAGAAAGCCCCGGACAGTCGCTCTATGGCTACACCTTC
D gene: .; clone size: .; V gene: TRBV30; J gene: TRBJ2-1; CDR3 protein: CAWSSGVPLINEQFF; CDR3 DNA: TGTGCCTGGAGTAGCGGCGTTCCTCTGATTAATGAGCAGTTCTTC
D gene: .; clone size: .; V gene: TRBV7-2; J gene: TRBJ2-3; CDR3 protein: CASTPSGGPGYTQYF; CDR3 DNA: TGTGCCAGCACCCCGTCTGGAGGGCCGGGGTATACGCAGTATTTT
D gene: .; clone size: .; V gene: TRBV28; J gene: TRBJ2-2; CDR3 protein: CASSSRAGGSGELFF; CDR3 DNA: TGTGCCAGCAGTTCGAGGGCGGGTGGTTCCGGGGAGCTGTTTTTT
D gene: .; clone size: .; V gene: TRBV27; J gene: TRBJ1-5; CDR3 protein: CASSASGRYSNQPQHF; CDR3 DNA: TGTGCCAGCAGTGCGTCGGGACGGTATAGCAATCAGCCCCAGCATTTT